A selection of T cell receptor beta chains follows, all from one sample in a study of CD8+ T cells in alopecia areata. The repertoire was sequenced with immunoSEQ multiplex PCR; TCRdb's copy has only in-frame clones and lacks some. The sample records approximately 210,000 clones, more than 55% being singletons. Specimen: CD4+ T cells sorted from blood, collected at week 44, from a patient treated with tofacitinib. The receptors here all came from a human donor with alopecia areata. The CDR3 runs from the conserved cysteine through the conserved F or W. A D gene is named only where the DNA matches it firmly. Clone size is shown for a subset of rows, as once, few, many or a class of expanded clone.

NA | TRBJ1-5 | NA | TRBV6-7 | TGTGCCAGCAGTTACTCGCAGGGGAGCAATCAGCCCCAGCATTTT | CASSYSQGSNQPQHF
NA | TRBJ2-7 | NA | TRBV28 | TGTGCCAGCAGTTTATTCGCATCCTCCTACGAGCAGTACTTC | CASSLFASSYEQYF
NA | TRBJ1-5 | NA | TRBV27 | TGTGCCAGCAGTTTTCGGTCGGGGTCGGGTCAGCCCCAGCATTTT | CASSFRSGSGQPQHF
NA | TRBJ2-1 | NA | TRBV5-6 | TGTGCCAGCAGCATTATGGAGGGCCTTAATGAGCAGTTCTTC | CASSIMEGLNEQFF
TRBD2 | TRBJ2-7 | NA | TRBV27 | TGTGCCAGCAGTTTTGGGACTACCTCCCCTCGGGAGCAGTACTTC | CASSFGTTSPREQYF
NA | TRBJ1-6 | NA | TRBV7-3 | TGTGCCAGCAGCTCATCGGGACGGGCCGGATCACCCCTCCACTTT | CASSSSGRAGSPLHF
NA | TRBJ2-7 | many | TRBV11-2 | TGTGCCAGCAGCTTAGTGAGGGGGGCGCGTTACGAGCAGTACTTC | CASSLVRGARYEQYF
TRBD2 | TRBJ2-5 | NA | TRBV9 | TGTGCCAGCAGCGTAGGACTAGCGGGGGGTGAGACCCAGTACTTC | CASSVGLAGGETQYF
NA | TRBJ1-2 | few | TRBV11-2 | TGTGCCAGCAGCTTAGATAGGATTGGCTACACCTTC | CASSLDRIGYTF
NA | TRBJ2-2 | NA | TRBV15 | TGTGCCACCAGCAGCCGGGAGACTGGTCGGGAGCTGTTTTTT | CATSSRETGRELFF